This entry features one TCR beta chain sequence. The data are from a study of OX40 agonist ivuxolimab in advanced cancers. Study overall: Treatment of patients was with ivuxolimab, an agonistic anti-OX40 (CD134) antibody. While on treatment, patients had intravenous ivuxolimab at 0.01 to 10 mg/kg every 2 weeks. Patients enrolled in dose escalation were diagnosed with hepatocellular carcinoma, melanoma, renal cell or head and neck cancer.

Germline CDR1 is LGHNA and CDR2 is YNFKEQ. The ends were cut back, 3 bases at V and 2 bases at J, with 17 bases in the middle. CDR3 length: 16 amino acids. The method was immunoSEQ multiplex PCR; TCRdb's version includes in-frame clones alone and lacks a portion of them. The table includes tens of thousands of clones, roughly 90% detected once. This material consisted of CD4+ or CD8+ T cells sorted from blood, taken in a trial of the OX40 agonist ivuxolimab. The receptor comes from an adult with an advanced solid tumor such as melanoma, head and neck, liver or kidney cancer. The rearrangement links TRBV4-2 to TRBJ2-7; TRBD2 is a possible D gene (5 bases). In nucleotides, the CDR3 is TGTGCCAGCAGCCAGCGTATTAGTGGCGGGCCCTACGAGCAGTACTTC. Encoded protein: CASSQRISGGPYEQYF.